This T cell receptor beta chain is drawn from a study of cytomegalovirus exposure and HLA in healthy donors. General study results and limits: Specificity for CMV antigens was confirmed in vitro for a few of the CMV-associated chains. The only immune exposure information that was available was CMV serostatus. Among donors in an Asian-associated ancestry cluster, a later analysis reportedly found fewer N-insertions than the roughly 700-donor mean.

The CDR3 is made up of 13 amino acids. Germline values: CDR1 LNHDA, CDR2 SQIVND (reference sequence). Trimming took 7 bases from V and 7 from J, leaving 14 bases between them. The study ran its PCR with 60 Vbeta and 13 Jbeta primers. Assay: immunoSEQ multiplex PCR; the TCRdb copy retains only in-frame clones and omits some. The data hold roughly 120,000 clones, with 81% observed a single time. Regarding this clone: Its antigen is undetermined.

Material: PBMCs. The sequence came from a woman in her 30s in good health and CMV-seronegative. The chain links TRBV19 to TRBJ2-1; TRBD1 is a possible D gene (6 bases). The CDR3 DNA sequence: TGTGCCAGTACCCAGGGGTGGGCGAATGAGCAGTTCTTC. Protein product: CASTQGWANEQFF.